This T cell receptor beta chain emerged from a study of cytomegalovirus exposure and HLA in healthy donors. Trimming stripped 1 base from V and 7 bases from J, with 11 bases between. The V gene's germline CDR1 is MGHRA and CDR2 YSYEKL. This CDR3 contains 14 residues. The PCR employed 60 Vbeta primers together with 13 Jbeta primers. Measured with immunoSEQ multiplex PCR; TCRdb has only the in-frame clones, and not every one. The table lists approximately 120,000 clones, around 75% of them singletons, with 4.5% to 5% in the top ten. The sequence derives from a man aged 55 to 70 in good health and CMV-seropositive. This sequence joins TRBV4-1 and TRBJ2-1; the D gene is possibly TRBD2 (5 bases). Source material: PBMCs. This chain's CDR3 is CASSQGLRGNEQFF. The CDR3 region has the DNA TGCGCCAGCAGCCAAGGTCTGCGCGGGAATGAGCAGTTCTTC.